This T cell receptor (beta chain) was found in a study of T cell repertoires and Cas9 in healthy adults. Overall study: SpCas9-reactive CD4 and CD8 T cells were characterized for potency, cytotoxicity and lineage.

The repertoire was sequenced with immunoSEQ multiplex PCR; TCRdb's copy has only in-frame clones and lacks some. The sample has more than 12,000 clones, around 90% seen once. With 0 bases removed from V and 0 bases from J, the gap between germline ends came to 18 bases. Per the germline V gene, CDR1 is SGDLS and CDR2 is YYNGEE. The CDR3 contains 18 residues. The sequence was obtained from a human donor in good health. The chain employs TRBV9 and TRBJ1-1; D is uncertain. The source material was Tregs (CD4+, CD25+, CD127-, CD137-, CD154-) from PBMCs; culture status not recorded. CDR3 DNA: TGTGCCAGCAGCGTAGCTCCGGCAGGTACTTACATGAACACTGAAGCTTTCTTT. Protein sequence: CASSVAPAGTYMNTEAFF.